The entry that follows covers one T cell receptor beta chain sequence. The antigen is unknown. This entry belongs to a study of T cell responses to AZD1222 COVID-19 vaccine. Points from the study as a whole: Two AZD1222 administrations were followed by greater Spike-specific TCR breadth and depth. Epitopes outside B.1.351 and B.1.1.7 mutated regions reportedly drew nearly half of spike TCRs.

V gave up 4 bases and J gave up 5 bases, with 12 bases separating them. Germline CDR1 and CDR2: LGHDT and YNNKEL (reference sequence). The length of the CDR3 is 14 residues. The assay was immunoSEQ multiplex PCR, and TCRdb's table has in-frame clones only and misses some. Among about 180,000 clones, more than 70% were seen once, and the ten largest hold 20% to 30%. This specimen was peripheral blood, taken 28 days after the second AZD1222 dose. The chain recombines TRBV3-1 (or the pseudogene TRBV3-2) with TRBJ1-5, with D perhaps matching TRBD1 (6 bases). This TCR was sampled from an adult who received the AZD1222 COVID-19 vaccine. CDR3 in DNA: TGTGCCAGCAGCCCCCTCGGGGGCCATCAGCCCCAGCATTTT. Amino acids: CASSPLGGHQPQHF.